This TCR beta chain was captured by sequencing in a study of blood T cell repertoires in COVID-19. This clone was seen just once. Data came from immunoSEQ multiplex PCR; TCRdb stores just in-frame clones and leaves some out. The sample yields 150,000 to 200,000 clones, around 80% seen once. The CDR3 has 15 residues. The V and J ends lost 5 bases and 8 bases respectively, with 16 bases between them. Germline CDR1 and CDR2: SGHTA and FQGTGA. Sequencing used PBMCs or T cells enriched from blood (not recorded which). The sequence was collected from a man aged 50 or older who had recovered from COVID-19. The chain links TRBV7-3 to TRBJ1-6; possibly TRBD1 for D (5 bases). CDR3 region: CASSQLGLRDSPLHF. DNA for the CDR3: TGTGCCAGCAGCCAACTGGGACTTCGAGATTCACCCCTCCACTTT. Looking up the rest from reference TRBV7-3 and TRBJ1-6 gives the full variable domain: GAGVSQTPSNKVTEKGKYVELRCDPISGHTALYWYRQSLGQGPEFLIYFQGTGAADDSGLPNDRFFAVRPEGSVSTLKIQRTERGDSAVYLCASSQLGLRDSPLHFGNGTRLTVT.